Following are 19 T cell receptor beta chains from one sample sequenced in a study of CD4 T cells in relation to SARS-CoV-2 and coronaviruses (dated by TCRdb to about 2021). Library preparation employed the immunoSEQ multiplex PCR assay. The table comes from immuneACCESS by way of TCRdb, which keeps in-frame sequences with V and J called. Part of the clones is missing from these tables; in studies checked, under half for an unresolved V gene and the rest for unknown reasons. Here the sample has some 42,000 clones; 70% to 90% occur a single time. The ten largest make up 9% to 9.5% of the sample. The sample taken for sequencing was memory CD4+ T cells from PBMCs. Explained via the paper, the cell subset or site label denotes: memory (non-naive) CD4+ T cells. The receptors come from an adult with COVID-19.

The chain employs TRBV4-2 and TRBJ2-7, with D hard to call. Germline CDR1 is LGHNA and CDR2 is YNFKEQ. The CDR3 loop spans 13 amino acids. The V end lost 2 bases, the J end lost 2 bases, and 7 bases lay between the germline ends. CDR3 residues: CASSQLSAYEQYF. The CDR3 coding sequence is TGTGCCAGCAGCCAATTAAGTGCCTACGAGCAGTACTTC.

The J gene is TRBJ2-5, the V gene TRBV4-1, with TRBD2 as a possible D gene (6 bases). The germline gives CDR1 MGHRA, CDR2 YSYEKL. V was pared by 3 bases and J by 8 bases, with 19 bases between. This CDR3 spans 15 amino acids. CDR3: CASSHGLARFATQYF. CDR3 in DNA: TGCGCCAGCAGCCACGGCCTAGCGAGGTTCGCTACCCAGTACTTC.

For the CDR3, the DNA is TGTGCCACCAGAAGTGGAAACACCATATATTTT. Its protein product is CATRSGNTIYF. The genes are TRBV15 and TRBJ1-3; D is unclear. The CDR3 is 11 residues long. Germline CDR1 reads LNHNV; CDR2 reads YYDKDF (reference sequence). With 6 bases removed from V and 3 bases from J, the gap between germline ends came to 3 bases.

This chain uses TRBV28 with TRBJ2-3; a possible D gene is TRBD2 (6 bases). Germline lookup yields CDR1 MDHEN and CDR2 SYDVKM. With 8 bases removed from V and 4 bases from J, the gap between germline ends came to 16 bases. The CDR3 totals 14 residues. The CDR3 coding sequence is TGTGCCAGCCATGGGGCGGGGCTGGCAGATACGCAGTATTTT. Residues: CASHGAGLADTQYF.

This sequence joins TRBV15 and TRBJ1-2, with 8 bases fitting TRBD1. This CDR3 has 14 amino acids. Germline CDR1 is LNHNV and CDR2 is YYDKDF (reference sequence). The junction had 7 bases not matched to a gene; V was cut back by 6 bases and J by 4 bases. CDR3 sequence (DNA): TGTGCCACCAGGGAGTCACAGGGGGGCTATGGCTACACCTTC. This sequence encodes CATRESQGGYGYTF.

The J gene is TRBJ2-5, the V gene TRBV5-1; perhaps TRBD2 as D (5 bases). The V and J ends lost 2 bases and 0 bases respectively, with 8 bases between them. Per the germline V gene, CDR1 is SGHRS and CDR2 is YFSETQ. The CDR3 length is 14 residues. The CDR3 sequence: CASSFSGNQETQYF. DNA of the CDR3: TGCGCCAGCAGCTTCAGCGGCAACCAAGAGACCCAGTACTTC.

This chain joins TRBV9 and TRBJ1-2; no clear D. CDR1 SGDLS and CDR2 YYNGEE come from the germline V gene. The CDR3 is made up of 14 amino acids. V gave up 5 bases and J gave up 4 bases, with 15 bases separating them. The CDR3 spells CASRGGEALYGYTF. The DNA of the CDR3 is TGTGCCAGCAGGGGAGGAGAGGCCCTCTATGGCTACACCTTC.

The V and J genes are TRBV18 and TRBJ2-1, with 13 bases lining up with TRBD2. V trimming: 5 bases; J trimming: 10 bases; junction bases outside the gene matches: 5. CDR1 and CDR2 from the germline V gene are KGHSH and LQKENI. The CDR3 loop spans 14 amino acids. The DNA of the CDR3 is TGTGCCAGCTCATTCCGACTAGCGGGGGGCGAGCAGTTCTTC. It specifies CASSFRLAGGEQFF.

This rearrangement joins TRBV19 to TRBJ1-1; D is unclear. The V and J ends lost 3 bases and 1 base respectively, with 9 bases between them. CDR3 size: 14 residues. Germline V gives CDR1 LNHDA, CDR2 SQIVND (reference sequence). The DNA of the CDR3 is TGTGCCAGTAGTATTAAGGCGGCGAACACTGAAGCTTTCTTT. Translated, it gives CASSIKAANTEAFF.

This sequence joins TRBV18 and TRBJ1-4; D may be TRBD1 (5 bases). The CDR3 spans 15 residues. V shed 2 bases and J shed 5 bases, with 12 bases lying between them. The germline CDR1 and CDR2 sequences are KGHSH and LQKENI. CDR3 residues: CASSPANRPNEKLFF. In DNA form, the CDR3 reads TGTGCCAGCTCACCAGCCAACAGGCCGAATGAAAAACTGTTTTTT. The complete variable domain, with remaining parts taken from reference TRBV18 and TRBJ1-4, reads NAGVMQNPRHLVRRRGQEARLRCSPMKGHSHVYWYRQLPEEGLKFMVYLQKENIIDESGMPKERFSAEFPKEGPSILRIQQVVRGDSAAYFCASSPANRPNEKLFFGSGTQLSVL.

The V and J genes are TRBV3-1 (or the pseudogene TRBV3-2) and TRBJ2-2, with D possibly being TRBD1 (6 bases). Trimming shortened V by 0 bases and J by 0 bases, and 14 bases separated the two germline ends. This CDR3 is built from 18 residues. The germline CDR1 and CDR2 sequences are LGHDT and YNNKEL (reference sequence). The CDR3 nucleotides read TGTGCCAGCAGCCAAGATCCATTGGCAGGGGCGAACACCGGGGAGCTGTTTTTT. Protein product: CASSQDPLAGANTGELFF.

The CDR3 sequence is CASSLQAETQYF. The DNA of the CDR3 is TGTGCCAGCAGTTTACAGGCGGAGACCCAGTACTTC. The rearrangement links TRBV12-3 or TRBV12-4 to TRBJ2-5; unclear D gene. The CDR3 extends over 12 amino acids. V was trimmed by 2 bases and J by 5 bases, leaving 6 bases between them.

This chain uses TRBV5-1 with TRBJ1-1, with D tentatively TRBD1 (6 bases). The CDR3 spans 15 residues. Germline V gives CDR1 SGHRS, CDR2 YFSETQ. V was pared by 4 bases and J by 5 bases, with 18 bases between. As DNA, the CDR3 is TGCGCCAGCAGCCTAGCCGGGGGGCGAGGGACTGAAGCTTTCTTT. Translation gives CASSLAGGRGTEAFF.

The chain uses TRBV4-1 and TRBJ1-2; perhaps TRBD1 as D (5 bases). The CDR3 sequence is 13 residues long. V was pared by 4 bases and J by 2 bases, with 8 bases between. Germline values: CDR1 MGHRA, CDR2 YSYEKL. The CDR3 region has the DNA TGCGCCAGCAGCCTCCGGACAAACTATGGCTACACCTTC. Amino acids: CASSLRTNYGYTF.

The V gene is TRBV29-1, the J gene TRBJ1-3, with D perhaps TRBD1 (5 bases). The CDR3 has 15 amino acids. Germline lookup yields CDR1 SQVTM and CDR2 ANQGSEA. Between the trimmed V and J ends, which lost 6 bases and 0 bases, there was a span of 15 bases. The CDR3 region is CSVRTGATSGNTIYF. For the CDR3, the DNA is TGCAGCGTAAGGACCGGGGCAACCTCTGGAAACACCATATATTTT.

This clone is a singleton in its sample. J is TRBJ1-6 and V is TRBV30; possibly TRBD1 for D (6 bases). The CDR3 runs to 17 residues. From germline, CDR1 is GTSNPN and CDR2 SVGIG (reference sequence). Trimming left V 3 bases short and J 0 bases short, with 15 bases between. The CDR3 protein is CAWSSTGRGSYNSPLHF. The CDR3 DNA follows: TGTGCCTGGAGCTCAACAGGGCGCGGCTCCTATAATTCACCCCTCCACTTT.

This rearrangement joins TRBV5-4 to TRBJ2-1; a possible D gene is TRBD2 (6 bases). CDR1 and CDR2 (germline): SGHNT, YYREEE (reference sequence). The CDR3 length is 13 residues. Trimming left V 1 base short and J 12 bases short, with 14 bases between. CDR3: CASSLSLARGQFF. Here the CDR3 DNA reads TGTGCCAGCAGCTTGTCCCTAGCGAGGGGGCAGTTCTTC.

V gene TRBV30 combines with J gene TRBJ1-2; 7 bases are a match to TRBD1. The CDR3 runs 18 residues. Germline CDR1 is GTSNPN and CDR2 is SVGIG (reference sequence). Trimming at V came to 0 bases and at J to 0 bases, leaving 13 bases not matched to a gene. The CDR3 DNA sequence: TGTGCCTGGAGTGTACAAGGGGTAGGGGGCACCTCTAACTATGGCTACACCTTC. It yields the protein CAWSVQGVGGTSNYGYTF.

V and J are TRBV14 and TRBJ2-2, with D unresolved. CDR1 is SGHDN and CDR2 is FVKESK in the germline V gene. CDR3 size: 14 residues. The V end was cut by 1 base, the J end by 7 bases, with 10 bases between. The CDR3 protein is CASSQAIQGGELFF. In nucleotides, the CDR3 is TGTGCCAGCAGCCAAGCGATCCAAGGCGGGGAGCTGTTTTTT.